Each of the 32 T cell receptor beta chains below was sequenced from the same sample in a study of blood T cells in healthy people across ages. Through a sample-barcoded 5' primer and a J-beta primer mix, a second PCR was run for roughly 6 to 11 cycles. TCRdb called the 5' RACE reads again in MiXCR, with one record for every CDR3 protein. Among 540,000 or so distinct CDR3 sequences listed, 27% were seen once. Material for sequencing was blood. The receptors here all came from a woman in her 70s in good health.

The chain employs TRBV7-2 and TRBJ1-3, with D possibly being TRBD1 (5 bases). Per the germline V gene, CDR1 is SGHTA and CDR2 is FQGNSA. The CDR3 length is 15 residues. Trimming shortened V by 5 bases and J by 4 bases, and 15 bases separated the two germline ends. CDR3 nucleotides: TGTGCCAGCAGCCAAGGTGTGGGGCTCGGAAACACCATATATTTT. Residues: CASSQGVGLGNTIYF.

This clonotype has just a few counts. This rearrangement joins TRBV5-1 to TRBJ1-4; D may be TRBD1 (5 bases). This CDR3 contains 17 residues. CDR1 and CDR2 (germline): SGHRS, YFSETQ. V lost 1 base, J lost 4 bases, and 17 bases lay in between. The CDR3 here is CASSLNPGAGRNEKLFF. CDR3 coding DNA: TGCGCCAGCAGCTTGAATCCTGGGGCAGGCCGTAATGAAAAACTGTTTTTT.

Details on this clonotype: Sequence at one end of the junction differs from germline and may be a read error. The chain is built from TRBV12-3 or TRBV12-4 and TRBJ2-7; the D is unclear. The CDR3 covers 14 residues. The CDR3 spells CASSLLVGTYEQYF. For the CDR3, the DNA is TGTGCCAGTAGTTTGCTCGTAGGTACCTACGAGCAGTACTTC.

The chain uses TRBV5-5 and TRBJ1-3; 10 nucleotides agree with TRBD1. CDR3 length: 16 amino acids. V shed 3 bases and J 5 bases; nucleotides not matched to a gene: 8. Germline CDR1 is SGHKS and CDR2 is YYEKEE (reference sequence). The CDR3 coding sequence is TGTGCCAGCAGCTCCCGAGGGACAGGGGTACGAAACACCATATATTTT. Its protein is CASSSRGTGVRNTIYF. The full variable domain, with the rest looked up from reference TRBV5-5 and TRBJ1-3, is DAGVTQSPTHLIKTRGQQVTLRCSPISGHKSVSWYQQVLGQGPQFIFQYYEKEERGRGNFPDRFSARQFPNYSSELNVNALLLGDSALYLCASSSRGTGVRNTIYFGEGSWLTVV.

The genes are TRBV20-1 and TRBJ2-3; D unclear. CDR1 is DFQATT and CDR2 is SNEGSKA in the germline V gene (reference sequence). V was trimmed by 3 bases and J by 5 bases, leaving 9 bases between them. The CDR3 loop spans 12 amino acids. CDR3 loop: CSASPLGDTQYF. The DNA of the CDR3 is TGCAGTGCTAGCCCCTTGGGAGATACGCAGTATTTT.

This clonotype was picked up a small number of times. This sequence joins TRBV3-1 and TRBJ2-1, with 11 bases lining up with TRBD2. Judging by the DNA end, TRBJ2-7 fits better; the J call may be wrong. Per germline, CDR1 LGHDT and CDR2 YNNKEL (reference sequence). This CDR3 contains 15 residues. CDR3 residues: CASSHPSGGPREQYF. CDR3 bases: TGTGCCAGCAGCCACCCTAGCGGGGGGCCACGCGAGCAGTACTTC.

The genes are TRBV5-1 and TRBJ1-2; D not certain. Per germline, CDR1 SGHRS and CDR2 YFSETQ. Trimming took 1 base from V and 7 from J, leaving 17 bases between them. The CDR3 loop spans 15 amino acids. The CDR3 nucleotides are TGCGCCAGCAGCTTGCGGTCAGGCTATCCAAGTGGCTACACCTTC. Encoded protein: CASSLRSGYPSGYTF.

The gene calls are TRBV7-9 and TRBJ2-1, with TRBD1 identical over 8 bases. V dropped 4 bases and J dropped 8; count of bases not matched to a gene: 13. Germline CDR1 reads SEHNR; CDR2 reads FQNEAQ (reference sequence). This CDR3 has 16 residues. CDR3 region: CASSSSGDRFFDEQFF. CDR3 DNA sequence: TGTGCCAGCAGCTCATCCGGGGACAGGTTTTTCGATGAGCAGTTCTTC.

The V and J genes are TRBV29-1 and TRBJ1-2, with 11 bases identical to TRBD1. Germline CDR1 and CDR2: SQVTM and ANQGSEA. Trimming cost V 5 bases and J 6 bases; bases outside gene matches: 11. This CDR3 contains 15 residues. CDR3 DNA: TGCAGCGTTAAAAGAGCCCGGACAGGGGGCAATGGCTACACCTTC. This codes for CSVKRARTGGNGYTF.

The chain employs TRBV7-8 and TRBJ2-1; D is ambiguous. CDR3 length equals 14 residues. Germline CDR1 reads SGHVS; CDR2 reads FQNEAQ. V lost 7 bases, J lost 1 base, and 11 bases lay in between. CDR3 coding DNA: TGTGCCAGCAAAAGGACGCCTTCCTACAATGAGCAGTTCTTC. This codes for CASKRTPSYNEQFF.

There are a few counts of this clonotype. The chain joins TRBV12-3 or TRBV12-4 to TRBJ1-1; weak D call: TRBD1 (6 bases). This CDR3 spans 14 amino acids. Trimming removed 6 bases from V and 4 bases from J, with 15 bases in between. The CDR3 is CASSSGGRPTEAFF. The CDR3 region has the DNA TGTGCCAGCAGCTCGGGGGGGCGTCCCACTGAAGCTTTCTTT.

This clonotype showed up just a few times. The chain carries TRBV7-2 and TRBJ1-5; possibly TRBD1 for D (6 bases). The CDR3 consists of 15 residues. V dropped 0 bases and J dropped 7 bases, with 13 bases sitting between them. The V gene's germline CDR1 is SGHTA and CDR2 FQGNSA. The CDR3 DNA sequence: TGTGCCAGCAGCTTAGCATTGGGGGCAGGGCAGCCCCAGCATTTT. Its protein product is CASSLALGAGQPQHF.

This clonotype turned up a few times. The rearrangement joins TRBV27 to TRBJ1-5; no firm D call. CDR3 length: 13 amino acids. Germline-derived CDR1 and CDR2 are MNHEY and SMNVEV (reference sequence). Trimming cost V 4 bases and J 2 bases, with 6 bases left between them. In nucleotides, the CDR3 is TGTGCCAGCAGTTATCATGGCAATCAGCCCCAGCATTTT. Amino acid sequence: CASSYHGNQPQHF.

This clonotype has only a few counts. The chain's CDR3 is CASSQNLGGFEQFF. In nucleotides, the CDR3 is TGCGCCAGCAGCCAGAACCTCGGAGGGTTTGAGCAGTTCTTC. The chain recombines TRBV4-3 with TRBJ2-5; tentatively, D is TRBD2 (6 bases). The J call may be wrong; the DNA end is better matched by TRBJ2-1. The CDR3 has 14 residues. CDR1 is LGHNA, CDR2 YSLEER, per germline.

This clonotype was picked up a small number of times. This chain connects TRBV24-1 to TRBJ2-7; D possibly uses TRBD1 or TRBD2 (6 bases each). Trimming took 6 bases from V and 6 from J, leaving 11 bases between them. The CDR3 consists of 12 residues. CDR1 and CDR2 from the germline V gene are KGHDR and SFDVKD. CDR3 amino acids: CATSFRGGEQYF. DNA of the CDR3: TGTGCCACCAGTTTCAGGGGAGGCGAGCAGTACTTC.

This clonotype was seen a few times. This chain connects TRBV11-2 to TRBJ2-5; TRBD1 might be the D (6 bases). Germline V lookup: CDR1 SGHAT, CDR2 FQNNGV. Between the trimmed V and J ends, which lost 3 bases and 1 base, there was a span of 15 bases. The CDR3 is 16 residues long. The CDR3 DNA sequence: TGTGCCAGCAGCTTGATCCTACAGGGATTCCAAGAGACCCAGTACTTC. This translates into CASSLILQGFQETQYF.

The rearrangement uses TRBV10-3 and TRBJ2-1, with D tentatively TRBD2 (5 bases). The CDR3 loop spans 17 amino acids. Germline loops: CDR1 ENHRY, CDR2 SYGVKD. The V and J ends lost 4 bases and 2 bases respectively, with 18 bases between them. Here the CDR3 reads CAISGHRWEPTYNEQFF. CDR3 nucleotide sequence: TGTGCCATCAGTGGTCACCGTTGGGAGCCCACCTACAATGAGCAGTTCTTC.

V and J are TRBV20-1 and TRBJ2-2; 9 bases agree with TRBD2. The CDR3 loop spans 12 amino acids. Germline V gene sequence: CDR1 DFQATT, CDR2 SNEGSKA (reference sequence). CDR3: CSLAGWAGELFF. CDR3 sequence (DNA): TGCAGCCTAGCGGGGTGGGCCGGGGAGCTGTTTTTT.

The gene calls are TRBV20-1 and TRBJ2-5; D not resolved. The V end lost 3 bases, the J end lost 0 bases, and 17 bases lay between the germline ends. Germline CDR1 DFQATT, CDR2 SNEGSKA (reference sequence). This CDR3 has 16 amino acids. The CDR3: CSASPPWRDHQETQYF. As DNA, the CDR3 is TGCAGTGCTAGCCCTCCATGGCGAGACCACCAAGAGACCCAGTACTTC.

The rearrangement links TRBV19 to TRBJ2-3; D remains unclear. CDR1 is LNHDA, CDR2 SQIVND, per germline (reference sequence). Trimming pared 6 bases from V and 2 bases from J, leaving 9 bases between. This CDR3 has 13 residues. Written as DNA, the CDR3 is TGTGCCAGTAGAGGCCAGCCCACAGATACGCAGTATTTT. Its translation: CASRGQPTDTQYF. Together with reference TRBV19 and TRBJ2-3, the CDR3 gives the full variable domain: DGGITQSPKYLFRKEGQNVTLSCEQNLNHDAMYWYRQDPGQGLRLIYYSQIVNDFQKGDIAEGYSVSREKKESFPLTVTSAQKNPTAFYLCASRGQPTDTQYFGPGTRLTVL.

The chain couples TRBV9 to TRBJ1-1; 7 bases agree with TRBD1. With V trimmed by 4 bases and J by 2 bases, 8 bases remained unmatched. CDR1 is SGDLS and CDR2 is YYNGEE in the germline V gene. This CDR3 region has 15 residues. Written as DNA, the CDR3 is TGTGCCAGCAGCACCCAACAGGGGTCAAACACTGAAGCTTTCTTT. Amino acid sequence: CASSTQQGSNTEAFF.

This clonotype was detected a few times. The chain recombines TRBV7-2 with TRBJ2-5; the match to TRBD2 covers 11 bases. The tail of the sequence fits TRBJ2-1 better, so the J call may be wrong. This CDR3 contains 16 residues. CDR1 is SGHTA and CDR2 is FQGNSA in the germline V gene. The DNA of the CDR3 is TGTGCCAGCAGCTTATATACTAGCGGGGGCCGTAATGAGCAGTTCTTC. It translates to CASSLYTSGGRNEQFF.

The chain combines TRBV5-5 with TRBJ2-7; tentatively, D is TRBD1 (6 bases). The CDR3 runs 14 residues. The V and J ends lost 2 bases and 3 bases respectively, with 12 bases between them. The V gene's germline CDR1 is SGHKS and CDR2 YYEKEE (reference sequence). The CDR3 loop is CASSLGTNYYEQYF. In DNA form, the CDR3 reads TGTGCCAGCAGCTTAGGGACAAATTACTACGAGCAGTACTTC.

In this sample, this clonotype turned up a few times. Mismatch with germline at one junction end may stem from a read error. The genes are TRBV15 and TRBJ2-5; D call uncertain. The germline V gene encodes CDR1 LNHNV and CDR2 YYDKDF (reference sequence). The CDR3 is made up of 11 amino acids. The CDR3 DNA follows: TGCGCCACCAGCAAACAAGAGACCCAGTACTTC. Translated: CATSKQETQYF.

The V and J genes are TRBV28 and TRBJ1-1; tentatively, D is TRBD1 (6 bases). CDR1 is MDHEN and CDR2 is SYDVKM in the germline V gene. Trimming took off 2 bases at V and 11 bases at J, with 18 bases between the two ends. CDR3 size: 14 residues. In DNA form, the CDR3 reads TGTGCCAGCAGTTTACTGGGGACATCCCTTGGGGCTTTCTTT. Protein: CASSLLGTSLGAFF.

This chain joins TRBV20-1 and TRBJ1-1; D remains unclear. The V gene's germline CDR1 is DFQATT and CDR2 SNEGSKA (reference sequence). Trimming left V 0 bases short and J 0 bases short, with 14 bases between. The CDR3 totals 16 residues. The CDR3 nucleotides are TGCAGTGCTAGAGATCAATTGGTGACTGTGAACACTGAAGCTTTCTTT. Its translation is CSARDQLVTVNTEAFF.

The V gene is TRBV7-3, the J gene TRBJ1-4; a possible D gene is TRBD1 (6 bases). The germline gives CDR1 SGHTA, CDR2 FQGTGA. V was trimmed by 5 bases and J by 7 bases, leaving 11 bases between them. This CDR3 has 13 residues. CDR3 sequence reads: CASSAARGEKLFF. CDR3 nucleotides: TGTGCCAGCAGCGCCGCCAGGGGTGAAAAACTGTTTTTT.

The rearrangement links TRBV7-2 to TRBJ2-4; D not certain. The V gene lost 3 bases and the J gene lost 0 bases, with 18 bases spanning the gap. Germline V gene sequence: CDR1 SGHTA, CDR2 FQGNSA. This CDR3 is built from 18 residues. The CDR3 bases are TGTGCCAGCAGCTTGGATTCAAGTCAAGTCCTAGCCAAAAACATTCAGTACTTC. Translated, it gives CASSLDSSQVLAKNIQYF.

The rearrangement links TRBV6-1 to TRBJ1-1, with 7 bases identical to TRBD1. CDR3 length: 14 residues. CDR1 and CDR2 (germline): MNHNS, SASEGT. The trim removed 7 bases at V and 5 bases at J, leaving 10 bases unmatched. The CDR3 DNA sequence: TGTGCCAGCAAGACGGAGGGGGCAAGGACTGAAGCTTTCTTT. It translates to CASKTEGARTEAFF.

The chain uses TRBV7-2 and TRBJ2-5, with D possibly matching TRBD1 (5 bases). The CDR3 consists of 14 residues. V lost 1 base, J lost 2 bases, and 8 bases lay in between. Germline V gives CDR1 SGHTA, CDR2 FQGNSA. The CDR3 DNA reads TGTGCCAGCAGCTTAGGTCCAGGGCAAGAGACCCAGTACTTC. Translation gives CASSLGPGQETQYF.

This clonotype turned up a few times. This sequence joins TRBV29-1 and TRBJ2-5; TRBD2 matches 8 bases. With V trimmed by 6 bases and J by 5 bases, 5 bases remained unmatched. Germline CDR1 is SQVTM and CDR2 is ANQGSEA. The CDR3 spans 12 residues. Here the CDR3 reads CSVKRGTETQYF. As DNA, the CDR3 is TGCAGCGTAAAGCGGGGGACGGAGACCCAGTACTTC.

The chain couples TRBV5-6 to TRBJ1-2; D unclear. V lost 5 bases to trimming and J lost 10 bases, with 15 bases between them. The CDR3 totals 12 residues. CDR1 is SGHDT, CDR2 YYEEEE, per germline. CDR3 nucleotides: TGTGCCAGCAGTTTAGGGCGACGAACCTACACCTTC. It yields the protein CASSLGRRTYTF.